Presented here are 26 T cell receptor beta chains from one specimen sequenced in a study of PD-1 blockade in classical Hodgkin lymphoma. Brentuximab vedotin exposure varied, and every patient relapsed after autologous stem cell transplantation. Sequencing used immunoSEQ multiplex PCR; TCRdb keeps in-frame clones, though not all of them. Among some 41,000 clones listed, 70% to 90% were seen once. The input for sequencing was peripheral blood mononuclear cells (PBMCs), taken before the second cycle of nivolumab. The receptors derive from a human donor with classical Hodgkin lymphoma.

The chain uses TRBV29-1 and TRBJ2-7; possibly TRBD1 for D (6 bases). CDR1 SQVTM and CDR2 ANQGSEA come from the germline V gene. V lost 5 bases and J lost 0, with 8 bases in between. This CDR3 spans 12 amino acids. The DNA of the CDR3 is TGCAGCGTTTCAGGGGCCTCCTACGAGCAGTACTTC. Residues: CSVSGASYEQYF.

The genes are TRBV28 and TRBJ2-7; 7 bases agree with TRBD2. CDR1 is MDHEN and CDR2 is SYDVKM in the germline V gene. This CDR3 contains 15 residues. The V and J ends lost 6 bases and 0 bases, in that order; junction bases with no gene match: 8. CDR3 bases: TGTGCCAGCAGCCGGGCAGCGGGGCCCTCCTACGAGCAGTACTTC. Translated, it gives CASSRAAGPSYEQYF.

This clone was recorded a few times. One end of the junction does not line up with germline, which may come from a read error. The chain links TRBV15 to TRBJ2-1, with D possibly TRBD2 on 6 matching bases. This CDR3 contains 10 residues. Germline CDR1 and CDR2: LNHNV and YYDKDF (reference sequence). In nucleotides, the CDR3 is TGTGCCACGAGCACTAGCGAGCAGTTCTTC. Translation gives CATSTSEQFF.

The gene calls are TRBV19 and TRBJ2-7, with TRBD2 identical over 9 bases. V shed 3 bases and J 4 bases; nucleotides not matched to a gene: 4. CDR1 and CDR2 (germline): LNHDA, SQIVND (reference sequence). The CDR3 runs 14 residues. The CDR3 DNA follows: TGTGCCAGTAGTATCGGGACTAGCCGGTACGAGCAGTACTTC. It specifies CASSIGTSRYEQYF.

This sequence joins TRBV28 and TRBJ2-7, with D tentatively TRBD1 or TRBD2 (5 bases each). From germline, CDR1 is MDHEN and CDR2 SYDVKM. V lost 8 bases and J 1 base, leaving 18 bases between the germline ends. This CDR3 spans 15 amino acids. Here the CDR3 reads CASGTYWAASYEQYF. The CDR3 DNA reads as TGTGCCAGCGGGACCTACTGGGCGGCGTCCTACGAGCAGTACTTC.

This clone appeared a single time. The chain has TRBV7-2 and TRBJ1-1, with unresolved D. Germline CDR1 SGHTA, CDR2 FQGNSA. Trimming cost V 5 bases and J 0 bases, with 13 bases left between them. This CDR3 contains 15 residues. The CDR3 here is CASSPEIGLNTEAFF. The CDR3 DNA is TGTGCCAGCAGCCCCGAGATCGGGTTGAACACTGAAGCTTTCTTT.

The chain carries TRBV28 and TRBJ2-4, with D maybe TRBD1 (5 bases). The CDR3 runs 13 residues. The V and J ends lost 3 bases and 8 bases respectively, with 11 bases between them. The V gene's germline CDR1 is MDHEN and CDR2 SYDVKM. CDR3 sequence reads: CASSLSIGDIQYF. CDR3 in DNA: TGTGCCAGCAGTTTGTCCATAGGGGACATTCAGTACTTC.

The genes are TRBV4-2 and TRBJ2-3; 11 nucleotides agree with TRBD2. CDR3 length: 15 residues. Trimming removed 4 bases from V and 4 bases from J; junction bases left unmatched: 4. From germline, CDR1 is LGHNA and CDR2 YNFKEQ. CDR3 in DNA: TGTGCCAGCAGCCTAAGGACTAGCGGGTCAGATACGCAGTATTTT. Translation: CASSLRTSGSDTQYF.

The chain has TRBV5-1 and TRBJ1-1; 7 bases are shared with TRBD1. Germline assignment: CDR1 SGHRS and CDR2 YFSETQ. V trimming: 4 bases; J trimming: 5 bases; junction bases outside the gene matches: 8. The CDR3 runs to 14 residues. CDR3 DNA: TGCGCCAGCAGCGAGACAGGGTATGGGACTGAAGCTTTCTTT. Encoded protein: CASSETGYGTEAFF.

The rearrangement joins TRBV4-2 to TRBJ2-4, with TRBD2 matching 8 bases. This CDR3 is 13 amino acids long. V gave up 4 bases and J gave up 5 bases; unmatched junction bases: 1. Germline CDR1 reads LGHNA; CDR2 reads YNFKEQ. The CDR3 coding sequence is TGTGCCAGCAGCCCCGGGGGGGAAAACATTCAGTACTTC. This codes for CASSPGGENIQYF.

This chain links TRBV28 with TRBJ2-1; 8 bases match TRBD2. Per germline, CDR1 MDHEN and CDR2 SYDVKM. V was pared by 5 bases and J by 3 bases, with 9 bases of the junction left unmatched. This CDR3 is 16 amino acids long. CDR3 sequence reads: CASSLGGGRYYNEQFF. DNA for the CDR3: TGTGCCAGCAGTCTTGGGGGCGGGAGGTACTACAATGAGCAGTTCTTC.

This CDR3 reads CASSQGPGGLYEQYF. CDR3 DNA sequence: TGCGCCAGCAGCCAAGGTCCAGGGGGCCTGTACGAGCAGTACTTC. V and J are TRBV4-3 and TRBJ2-7; TRBD1 matches 8 bases. Per the germline V gene, CDR1 is LGHNA and CDR2 is YSLEER. The V segment lost 1 base and the J segment 4 bases; nucleotides outside the gene matches: 6. The CDR3 is made up of 15 amino acids.

The chain recombines TRBV6-1 with TRBJ2-7, with a weak D call TRBD2 (6 bases). Trimming left V 1 base short and J 1 base short, with 14 bases between. The germline CDR1 and CDR2 sequences are MNHNS and SASEGT. CDR3 size: 16 residues. DNA for the CDR3: TGTGCCAGCAGTGAAGTCGGCCTCGGAGGGTCCTACGAGCAGTACTTC. This translates into CASSEVGLGGSYEQYF.

In its sample, this clone was seen a few times. The chain combines TRBV7-8 with TRBJ2-6; 7 positions match TRBD2. Germline trimming cut 4 bases from V and 0 bases from J; bases unmatched to any gene: 9. This CDR3 comprises 18 residues. Germline values: CDR1 SGHVS, CDR2 FQNEAQ. CDR3 protein: CASSSWGGSSSGANVLTF. The CDR3, as DNA: TGTGCCAGCAGCTCCTGGGGAGGGTCGAGCTCTGGGGCCAACGTCCTGACTTTC.

V gene TRBV5-1 combines with J gene TRBJ2-7; no firm D call. Per the germline V gene, CDR1 is SGHRS and CDR2 is YFSETQ. The CDR3 extends over 13 amino acids. The V and J ends lost 2 bases and 6 bases respectively, with 12 bases between them. The CDR3: CASSLRQWSEQYF. CDR3 nucleotides: TGCGCCAGCAGCTTAAGGCAGTGGAGCGAGCAGTACTTC.

The table lists this clone with a count of one. CDR3 protein: CASSNGAGNEQFF. CDR3 in DNA: TGTGCCAGTAGTAACGGGGCAGGCAATGAGCAGTTCTTC. V gene TRBV19 combines with J gene TRBJ2-1; perhaps D is TRBD1 or TRBD2 (5 bases each). Trimming stripped 4 bases from V and 6 bases from J, with 10 bases between. The CDR3 loop spans 13 amino acids. CDR1 and CDR2 (germline): LNHDA, SQIVND (reference sequence).

The chain combines TRBV28 with TRBJ2-5, with D uncertain. Trimming stripped 3 bases from V and 7 bases from J, with 24 bases between. The CDR3 spans 17 residues. The germline gives CDR1 MDHEN, CDR2 SYDVKM. CDR3 region: CASSFNNYGRPGGTQYF. The CDR3 bases are TGTGCCAGCAGTTTTAATAACTATGGCCGACCCGGCGGGACCCAGTACTTC. The complete variable domain, with remaining parts taken from reference TRBV28 and TRBJ2-5, reads DVKVTQSSRYLVKRTGEKVFLECVQDMDHENMFWYRQDPGLGLRLIYFSYDVKMKEKGDIPEGYSVSREKKERFSLILESASTNQTSMYLCASSFNNYGRPGGTQYFGPGTRLLVL.

V is TRBV11-2 and J is TRBJ2-3; 8 bases are shared with TRBD1. V lost 3 bases and J lost 5; bases outside the gene matches: 7. Germline V gene data show CDR1 as SGHAT and CDR2 as FQNNGV. The CDR3 covers 15 residues. In DNA form, the CDR3 reads TGTGCCAGCAGCTTTCTCGGACAGGGTAGAGATACGCAGTATTTT. Its protein product is CASSFLGQGRDTQYF.

This chain links TRBV4-3 with TRBJ1-5; no definite D call. CDR3 size: 14 residues. Germline CDR1 LGHNA, CDR2 YSLEER. V was cut by 3 bases and J by 2 bases, with 8 bases left in between. The CDR3 spells CASSQRGGNQPQHF. In DNA form, the CDR3 reads TGCGCCAGCAGCCAGCGCGGCGGCAATCAGCCCCAGCATTTT.

The V and J genes are TRBV5-1 and TRBJ2-2, with TRBD2 identical over 11 bases. The CDR3 has 17 residues. Germline V lookup: CDR1 SGHRS, CDR2 YFSETQ. Losses at the gene ends were 4 bases for V and 4 bases for J; bases not matched to a gene: 9. CDR3 amino acids: CASSILTSGSGTGELFF. The CDR3 DNA reads as TGCGCCAGCAGCATACTAACTAGCGGGAGTGGCACCGGGGAGCTGTTTTTT.

The rearrangement uses TRBV6-5 and TRBJ1-5; D remains unclear. The CDR3 spans 14 residues. Trimming shortened V by 4 bases and J by 2 bases, and 9 bases separated the two germline ends. Germline lookup yields CDR1 MNHEY and CDR2 SVGAGI. CDR3 in amino acids: CASSSLLGNQPQHF. CDR3 in DNA: TGTGCCAGCAGTTCCCTCTTGGGCAATCAGCCCCAGCATTTT.

The chain uses TRBV5-1 and TRBJ2-1, with 14 nucleotides matching TRBD2. The CDR3 extends over 16 amino acids. Germline V gives CDR1 SGHRS, CDR2 YFSETQ. The trim removed 3 bases at V and 7 bases at J, leaving 6 bases unmatched. CDR3 nucleotide sequence: TGCGCCAGCAGCTCGCAGACTAGCGGGAGGGGGAATGAGCAGTTCTTC. Its protein product is CASSSQTSGRGNEQFF. Based on the CDR3 plus reference TRBV5-1 and TRBJ2-1, the full variable domain is KAGVTQTPRYLIKTRGQQVTLSCSPISGHRSVSWYQQTPGQGLQFLFEYFSETQRNKGNFPGRFSGRQFSNSRSEMNVSTLELGDSALYLCASSSQTSGRGNEQFFGPGTRLTVL.

The J gene is TRBJ2-1, the V gene TRBV11-3; D perhaps matches TRBD2 (6 bases). This CDR3 comprises 15 residues. V dropped 3 bases and J dropped 3 bases, with 12 bases sitting between them. Germline loops: CDR1 SGHNT, CDR2 YENEEA. The CDR3 bases are TGTGCCAGCAGCTTTGGCGGGGTTGGCTACAATGAGCAGTTCTTC. Amino acids: CASSFGGVGYNEQFF.

This clone was found a few times. V is TRBV12-5 and J is TRBJ2-1; no clear D. The ends were cut back, 4 bases at V and 6 bases at J, with 7 bases in the middle. From germline, CDR1 is LGHNT and CDR2 FRNRAP. This CDR3 region has 12 residues. The CDR3 DNA follows: TGTGCTAGTGGTTCCATAGGCAATGAGCAGTTCTTC. Its protein product is CASGSIGNEQFF. Drawing the rest from reference TRBV12-5 and TRBJ2-1, the complete variable domain is DARVTQTPRHKVTEMGQEVTMRCQPILGHNTVFWYRQTMMQGLELLAYFRNRAPLDDSGMPKDRFSAEMPDATLATLKIQPSEPRDSAVYFCASGSIGNEQFFGPGTRLTVL.

V gene TRBV27 combines with J gene TRBJ2-4; D may be TRBD1 or TRBD2 (5 bases each). The germline CDR1 and CDR2 sequences are MNHEY and SMNVEV (reference sequence). The length of the CDR3 is 14 residues. Trimming cost V 8 bases and J 2 bases, with 13 bases left between them. This CDR3 reads CASSPSGPKNIQYF. Here the CDR3 DNA reads TGTGCCAGCTCTCCCTCGGGGCCCAAAAACATTCAGTACTTC.

This chain links TRBV27 with TRBJ2-3; 7 bases match TRBD1. The CDR3 covers 17 residues. CDR1 is MNHEY, CDR2 SMNVEV, per germline (reference sequence). Trimming removed 0 bases from V and 3 bases from J; junction bases left unmatched: 9. CDR3 DNA sequence: TGTGCCAGCAGTTTATCCCCCCCGACAGGGTTGACAGATACGCAGTATTTT. It codes for CASSLSPPTGLTDTQYF.